This TCR beta chain was documented in a study of T cell repertoires in cytomegalovirus infection. Regarding the study as a whole: HLA-C-restricted CMV-specific TCR beta clonotypes prevailed in the ex vivo response.

Comment on this clonotype: Its specificity is not known.

TCRdb passed the reads through MiXCR, listing each CDR3 protein once. The sample carries 750,000 to 950,000 distinct CDR3 sequences, 25% to 35% recorded once. The ends were cut back, 2 bases at V and 3 bases at J, with 11 bases in the middle. CDR3 size: 14 residues. Germline V gene lookup returns CDR1 MNHEY and CDR2 SVGAGI. The source was cultured CD8+ T cells from PBMCs, collected from culture after CMV antigen stimulation. This chain links TRBV6-5 with TRBJ2-7; weak D call: TRBD2 (5 bases). The sequence was collected from a human donor in good health (CMV status not recorded). Some clones in this sample may be carry-over from other donors' samples. The CDR3 reads CASSYNLARYEQYF. In DNA, the CDR3 is TGTGCCAGCAGTTACAATCTAGCTCGCTACGAGCAGTACTTC.